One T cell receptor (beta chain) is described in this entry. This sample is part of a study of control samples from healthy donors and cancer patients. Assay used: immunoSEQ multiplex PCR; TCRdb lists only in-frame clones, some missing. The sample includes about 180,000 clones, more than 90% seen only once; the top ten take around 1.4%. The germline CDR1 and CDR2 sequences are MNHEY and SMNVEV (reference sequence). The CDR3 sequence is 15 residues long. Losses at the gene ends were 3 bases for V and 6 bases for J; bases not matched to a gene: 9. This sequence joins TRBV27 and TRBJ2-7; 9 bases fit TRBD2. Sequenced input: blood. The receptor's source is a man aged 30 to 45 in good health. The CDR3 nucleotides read TGTGCCAGCAGTTTTGCGGGAGGGCCATTCGGCGAGCAGTACTTC. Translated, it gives CASSFAGGPFGEQYF.